Listed below are T cell receptor beta chains from one sample, sequenced in a study of blood T cell repertoires in COVID-19. The protocol was immunoSEQ multiplex PCR, while the TCRdb copy is restricted to in-frame clones and leaves out a portion. Seen here are 81,000 or so clones, around nine tenths observed once, and the top ten hold 9% to 15%. The specimen was peripheral blood. Source of these receptors: a man between 65 and 85 years old with active or convalescent COVID-19. The CDR3 runs from the conserved cysteine through the conserved F or W. D genes are given only for firm matches. The size field is filled for only some rows; it gives once, few, many or a size class.

size,V,J,D,CDR3,DNA
few,TRBV6-2/TRBV6-3,TRBJ1-6,TRBD1,CASSSQGVAPLHF,TGTGCCAGCAGTTCGCAGGGGGTGGCACCCCTCCACTTT
-,TRBV19,TRBJ1-1,-,CASSRGGSSWNTEAFF,TGTGCCAGTAGCCGCGGGGGGTCATCATGGAACACTGAAGCTTTCTTT
-,TRBV5-4,TRBJ2-7,-,CASSLLVGVPSEQYF,TGTGCCAGCAGCTTGTTAGTAGGGGTGCCCTCCGAGCAGTACTTC
-,TRBV7-3,TRBJ2-2,-,CASSSRQSGELFF,TGTGCCAGCAGTTCCCGACAAAGCGGGGAGCTGTTTTTT
-,TRBV27,TRBJ2-3,-,CASSPSVSTDTQYF,TGTGCCAGCAGTCCCTCAGTTAGCACAGATACGCAGTATTTT
-,TRBV28,TRBJ1-1,-,CASSLETNTEAFF,TGTGCCAGCAGTTTAGAGACTAACACTGAAGCTTTCTTT
-,TRBV5-1,TRBJ2-5,-,CASSLDSRGETQYF,TGCGCCAGCAGCTTGGATAGCCGGGGAGAGACCCAGTACTTC
-,TRBV19,TRBJ2-7,-,CASSMGWTIPREQYF,TGTGCCAGTAGTATGGGCTGGACTATCCCCCGCGAGCAGTACTTC
-,TRBV6-7,TRBJ1-2,-,CASRAGYGYTF,TGTGCCAGTAGAGCGGGCTATGGCTACACCTTC
-,TRBV9,TRBJ1-2,-,CASSVGGAGTAYGYTF,TGTGCCAGCAGCGTAGGTGGGGCGGGGACGGCCTATGGCTACACCTTC
-,TRBV11-2,TRBJ1-5,TRBD1,CASKIGQGFNQPQHF,TGTGCCAGCAAAATAGGACAGGGATTCAATCAGCCCCAGCATTTT
-,TRBV12-3/TRBV12-4,TRBJ2-1,-,CASIGIGNEQFF,TGTGCCAGCATCGGCATCGGGAATGAGCAGTTCTTC
once,TRBV5-4,TRBJ2-4,TRBD1,CASSPGTENIQYF,TGTGCCAGCAGCCCCGGGACAGAAAACATTCAGTACTTC
-,TRBV6-6,TRBJ1-1,-,CASSYSGGPDTEAFF,TGTGCCAGCAGTTACTCGGGGGGTCCAGACACTGAAGCTTTCTTT
medium-sized,TRBV7-2,TRBJ1-5,-,CASSLVGQGRSNQPQHF,TGTGCCAGCAGCTTAGTAGGTCAGGGAAGGAGCAATCAGCCCCAGCATTTT
once,TRBV29-1,TRBJ2-5,TRBD1,CSVETGAETQYF,TGCAGCGTTGAAACAGGGGCAGAGACCCAGTACTTC
-,TRBV30,TRBJ1-2,-,CAWSLSSYGYTF,TGTGCCTGGAGTCTGTCTTCCTATGGCTACACCTTC
-,TRBV19,TRBJ2-1,-,CASSFPPSSYNEQFF,TGTGCCAGTAGTTTTCCCCCTAGCTCCTACAATGAGCAGTTCTTC
-,TRBV5-1,TRBJ2-3,TRBD2,CASSLLTSGSTDTQYF,TGCGCCAGCAGCTTGTTAACTAGCGGGAGCACAGATACGCAGTATTTT
-,TRBV5-1,TRBJ1-2,TRBD1,CASSASGQNTGGYTF,TGCGCCAGCAGCGCCTCGGGACAGAACACGGGCGGCTACACCTTC
-,TRBV28,TRBJ2-5,TRBD2,CASRQSGGRRETQYF,TGTGCCAGCCGACAAAGCGGGGGTCGTAGGGAGACCCAGTACTTC
-,TRBV11-2,TRBJ2-5,TRBD2,CASGRVTGETQYF,TGTGCCAGCGGGAGGGTGACTGGGGAGACCCAGTACTTC
-,TRBV6-6,TRBJ1-1,-,CASSYSFRVPTEAFF,TGTGCCAGCAGTTACTCGTTCAGGGTGCCCACTGAAGCTTTCTTT
-,TRBV2,TRBJ1-5,TRBD1,CAGSGTGQNQPQHF,TGTGCCGGATCCGGGACAGGGCAAAATCAGCCCCAGCATTTT
-,TRBV15,TRBJ2-5,-,CATSRDSPIGRVETQYF,TGTGCCACCAGCAGAGATAGCCCTATCGGCAGGGTAGAGACCCAGTACTTC
-,TRBV6-5,TRBJ1-3,-,CASSRDSGNTIYF,TGTGCCAGCAGCCGAGACTCTGGAAACACCATATATTTT
-,TRBV18,TRBJ1-3,-,CASSLSSLTGNTIYF,TGTGCCAGCTCACTGTCTTCCTTAACTGGAAACACCATATATTTT
-,TRBV4-1,TRBJ1-6,TRBD1,CASSQDDRGGSPLHF,TGCGCCAGCAGCCAAGACGACAGGGGCGGGTCACCCCTCCACTTT
-,TRBV7-2,TRBJ2-1,-,CASSYTGYEQFF,TGTGCCAGCAGCTACACGGGGTACGAGCAGTTCTTC
-,TRBV25-1,TRBJ1-1,TRBD1,CASSDPGGTEAFF,TGTGCCAGCAGTGACCCAGGGGGCACTGAAGCTTTCTTT
-,TRBV11-3,TRBJ1-1,-,CASSLFGGTEAFF,TGTGCCAGCAGCTTATTCGGGGGCACTGAAGCTTTCTTT
-,TRBV18,TRBJ1-2,TRBD1,CASSQGTGGFLYGYTF,TGTGCCAGCTCACAAGGGACAGGGGGCTTTCTCTATGGCTACACCTTC
once,TRBV12-5,TRBJ2-1,TRBD2,CASGLVLSTSGGAGANNEQFF,TGTGCTAGTGGTTTGGTACTCTCGACTAGCGGGGGGGCAGGTGCGAACAATGAGCAGTTCTTC
-,TRBV27,TRBJ1-6,TRBD1,CASSLRPNRGIDSPLHF,TGTGCCAGCAGTCTGCGCCCCAACAGGGGGATCGATTCACCCCTCCACTTT
-,TRBV7-8,TRBJ1-2,-,CASSLIDSDYGYTF,TGTGCCAGCAGCTTAATCGACAGTGACTATGGCTACACCTTC
-,TRBV6-2/TRBV6-3,TRBJ2-2,TRBD2,CASSRGLAGGRNTGELFF,TGTGCCAGCAGCCGAGGACTAGCGGGGGGCCGGAACACCGGGGAGCTGTTTTTT
-,TRBV6-1,TRBJ1-1,-,CASSDYYRNTEAFF,TGTGCCAGCAGTGATTATTACAGAAACACTGAAGCTTTCTTT
-,TRBV24-1,TRBJ1-5,-,CATSPGQSNQPQHF,TGTGCCACCAGCCCCGGACAGAGCAATCAGCCCCAGCATTTT
-,TRBV6-2/TRBV6-3,TRBJ2-7,-,CASSPRGWSYEQYF,TGTGCCAGCAGTCCACGCGGGTGGTCGTACGAGCAGTACTTC
-,TRBV4-2,TRBJ1-1,TRBD1,CASSQGDRDTEAFF,TGTGCCAGCAGCCAAGGCGACAGGGACACTGAAGCTTTCTTT